These 6 T cell receptor beta chains originate from one sample sequenced in a study of blood T cell repertoires in COVID-19. TCRdb's copy holds only in-frame clones and misses some; the assay was immunoSEQ multiplex PCR. The table has approximately 54,000 clones, approximately 87% seen once. The sample comprised peripheral blood. The receptor source for this set is a man in his forties or fifties with acute or convalescent COVID-19.

The V and J genes are TRBV27 and TRBJ1-1, with TRBD1 as a possible D gene (5 bases). V was cut by 6 bases and J by 0 bases, with 26 bases left in between. The CDR3 sequence is 19 residues long. In germline, CDR1 is MNHEY, CDR2 SMNVEV (reference sequence). DNA of the CDR3: TGTGCCAGCAGACCTTATGGGGGGGGTACCCTCCACGTGAACACTGAAGCTTTCTTT. This encodes CASRPYGGGTLHVNTEAFF.

The chain has TRBV5-1 and TRBJ2-1; D is possibly TRBD1 (6 bases). V was cut by 4 bases and J by 5 bases, with 16 bases left in between. Germline V lookup: CDR1 SGHRS, CDR2 YFSETQ. The CDR3 contains 15 residues. CDR3 nucleotides: TGCGCCAGCAGCCTTATGGGACACGCAGACAATGAGCAGTTCTTC. It specifies CASSLMGHADNEQFF.

The rearrangement uses TRBV6-1 and TRBJ2-5; no clear D. Germline values: CDR1 MNHNS, CDR2 SASEGT. Deletions cut 3 bases from V and 5 bases from J, with 16 bases between. There are 15 residues in the CDR3. CDR3: CASSEVAGVGETQYF. The CDR3 coding sequence is TGTGCCAGCAGTGAGGTGGCCGGAGTCGGGGAGACCCAGTACTTC.

The gene calls are TRBV18 and TRBJ1-1, with 7 nucleotides matching TRBD1. The V gene's germline CDR1 is KGHSH and CDR2 LQKENI. The CDR3 spans 14 residues. Trimming removed 4 bases from V and 5 bases from J; junction bases left unmatched: 7. The CDR3 spells CASSQGQEHTEAFF. The CDR3 nucleotides read TGTGCCAGCTCACAAGGACAGGAGCATACTGAAGCTTTCTTT.

The table lists this clone with a few counts. This chain joins TRBV7-8 and TRBJ2-7; no reliable D call. Germline V lookup: CDR1 SGHVS, CDR2 FQNEAQ. The CDR3 sequence is 13 residues long. V lost 1 base to trimming and J lost 2 bases, with 6 bases between them. CDR3 bases: TGTGCCAGCAGCTTAGGAGTTGCCTACGAGCAGTACTTC. Translating it yields CASSLGVAYEQYF.

This chain connects TRBV5-6 to TRBJ2-1; D gene ambiguous. The CDR3 loop spans 13 amino acids. Germline V CDR1 and CDR2: SGHDT, YYEEEE. The V gene lost 3 bases and the J gene lost 6 bases, with 10 bases spanning the gap. CDR3 sequence reads: CASSSEESNEQFF. The CDR3 bases are TGTGCCAGCAGCTCAGAGGAGAGCAATGAGCAGTTCTTC.